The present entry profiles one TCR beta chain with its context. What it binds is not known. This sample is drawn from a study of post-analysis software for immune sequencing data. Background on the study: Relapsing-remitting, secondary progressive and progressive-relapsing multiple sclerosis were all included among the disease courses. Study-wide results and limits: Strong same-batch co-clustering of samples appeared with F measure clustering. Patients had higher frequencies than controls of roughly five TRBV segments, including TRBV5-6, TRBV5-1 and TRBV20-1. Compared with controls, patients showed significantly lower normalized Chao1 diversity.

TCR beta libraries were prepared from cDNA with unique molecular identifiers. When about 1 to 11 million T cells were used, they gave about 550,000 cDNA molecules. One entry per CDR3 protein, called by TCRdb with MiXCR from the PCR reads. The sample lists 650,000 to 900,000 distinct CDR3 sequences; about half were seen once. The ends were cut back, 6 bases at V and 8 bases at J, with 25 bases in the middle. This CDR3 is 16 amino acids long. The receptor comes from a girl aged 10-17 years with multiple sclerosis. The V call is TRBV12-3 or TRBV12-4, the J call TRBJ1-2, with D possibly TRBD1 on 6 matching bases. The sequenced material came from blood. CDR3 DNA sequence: TGTGCCAGCAGCCTTGGCCGAACGGGACACCTGGAGGGCTACACCTTC. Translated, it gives CASSLGRTGHLEGYTF.